This T cell receptor (beta chain) appears in the sequencing data of a study of cytomegalovirus exposure and HLA in healthy donors. CDR1 is KGHSH and CDR2 is LQKENI in the germline V gene. Losses at the gene ends were 4 bases for V and 0 bases for J; bases not matched to a gene: 4. The CDR3 is made up of 15 amino acids. The PCR employed 60 Vbeta primers together with 13 Jbeta primers. Libraries were prepared by immunoSEQ multiplex PCR; TCRdb keeps only in-frame clonotypes and omits some of them. The sample includes tens of thousands of clones, approximately 70% seen only once; the top ten take 6.3%. Sequencing input: PBMCs. The receptor comes from a young man in good health and CMV-seronegative. The V call is TRBV18, the J call TRBJ2-3; 7 positions match TRBD1. CDR3 protein: CASSRRQGSTDTQYF. The CDR3 DNA reads TGTGCCAGCTCACGGAGACAGGGCAGCACAGATACGCAGTATTTT.